The 21 T cell receptor beta chains reported below all come from one sample, sequenced in a study of cytomegalovirus exposure and HLA in healthy donors. The PCR ran on 60 Vbeta and 13 Jbeta primers. Measured with immunoSEQ multiplex PCR; TCRdb has only the in-frame clones, and not every one. Among approximately 100,000 clones listed, around 10% were seen once. Source material: PBMCs. These receptors all come from a middle-aged man in good health and CMV-seropositive.

The chain has TRBV2 and TRBJ2-3; D gene uncertain. CDR3 size: 15 residues. CDR1 and CDR2 (germline): SNHLY, FYNNEI. Between the trimmed V and J ends, which lost 3 bases and 2 bases, there was a span of 12 bases. The CDR3 loop reads CASSDRPSPTDTQYF. The CDR3 region has the DNA TGTGCCAGCAGTGATAGGCCTAGTCCCACAGATACGCAGTATTTT.

The chain has TRBV10-1 and TRBJ2-7, with 8 bases aligning to TRBD1. Per the germline V gene, CDR1 is WNHNN and CDR2 is SYGVQD (reference sequence). V was clipped by 0 bases and J by 2 bases; unmatched bases: 6. The CDR3 is 16 amino acids. Here the CDR3 reads CASSESILDRAYEQYF. In DNA form, the CDR3 reads TGCGCCAGCAGTGAGTCGATTCTGGACAGGGCCTACGAGCAGTACTTC.

V is TRBV11-2 and J is TRBJ2-7, with 7 bases matching TRBD2. After removal of 1 base from V and 3 bases from J, the junction contained 6 bases not matched to a gene. Germline V gene sequence: CDR1 SGHAT, CDR2 FQNNGV. CDR3 size: 15 residues. The CDR3 spells CASSLVQAGFYEQYF. CDR3 nucleotides: TGTGCCAGCAGCTTAGTACAAGCGGGATTCTACGAGCAGTACTTC. The variable domain in full, with the rest retrieved from reference TRBV11-2 and TRBJ2-7, is EAGVAQSPRYKIIEKRQSVAFWCNPISGHATLYWYQQILGQGPKLLIQFQNNGVVDDSQLPKDRFSAERLKGVDSTLKIQPAKLEDSAVYLCASSLVQAGFYEQYFGPGTRLTVT.

This clone counts as medium-sized. The chain couples TRBV5-6 to TRBJ2-7; 9 positions agree with TRBD2. Germline loops: CDR1 SGHDT, CDR2 YYEEEE. CDR3 length: 15 residues. With 4 bases clipped from V and 4 bases from J, the junction kept 9 bases outside the gene matches. The CDR3 DNA follows: TGTGCCAGCAGCCCCAACCCGGGACTAGCTTACGAGCAGTACTTC. Residues: CASSPNPGLAYEQYF.

The rearrangement links TRBV5-5 to TRBJ1-6, with D perhaps TRBD1 (6 bases). Germline V gene data show CDR1 as SGHKS and CDR2 as YYEKEE (reference sequence). CDR3 size: 16 residues. V lost 3 bases and J 6 bases, leaving 16 bases between the germline ends. CDR3 amino acids: CASSSPQGRGNSPLHF. In DNA form, the CDR3 reads TGTGCCAGCAGCTCCCCACAGGGTCGGGGTAATTCACCCCTCCACTTT.

This clone is categorized as medium-sized. The V and J genes are TRBV5-1 and TRBJ2-6; D is possibly TRBD1 (6 bases). Trimming pared 5 bases from V and 0 bases from J, leaving 9 bases between. CDR3 length: 15 amino acids. Germline assignment: CDR1 SGHRS and CDR2 YFSETQ. The CDR3, as DNA: TGCGCCAGCAGTGAGGGGGACTCTGGGGCCAACGTCCTGACTTTC. Translation gives CASSEGDSGANVLTF.

The chain carries TRBV18 and TRBJ2-2, with a possible D match to TRBD1 (5 bases). The CDR3 has 15 amino acids. Germline CDR1 KGHSH, CDR2 LQKENI. V was trimmed by 0 bases and J by 4 bases, leaving 9 bases between them. The CDR3 DNA sequence: TGTGCCAGCTCACCACCAGGGGCACCCACCGGGGAGCTGTTTTTT. Translating it yields CASSPPGAPTGELFF.

V is TRBV13 and J is TRBJ2-7, with TRBD2 as a possible D gene (5 bases). Germline CDR1 and CDR2: PRHDT and FYEKMQ (reference sequence). The germline V and J ends were trimmed by 2 bases and 3 bases, with 11 bases remaining between them. The CDR3 covers 14 residues. The CDR3 spells CASSLSGAVYEQYF. CDR3 DNA sequence: TGTGCCAGCAGCTTAAGCGGTGCTGTCTACGAGCAGTACTTC.

This clone was seen only a few times. The genes are TRBV5-1 and TRBJ2-7; the D is unclear. V was pared by 2 bases and J by 7 bases, with 13 bases between. Germline assignment: CDR1 SGHRS and CDR2 YFSETQ. The CDR3 is 13 residues long. Here the CDR3 reads CASSFRVPGEQYF. CDR3 nucleotides: TGCGCCAGCAGCTTCCGGGTCCCTGGGGAGCAGTACTTC. Using reference TRBV5-1 and TRBJ2-7 for the parts outside the CDR3, the full variable domain is KAGVTQTPRYLIKTRGQQVTLSCSPISGHRSVSWYQQTPGQGLQFLFEYFSETQRNKGNFPGRFSGRQFSNSRSEMNVSTLELGDSALYLCASSFRVPGEQYFGPGTRLTVT.

This clone was detected only a few times. J is TRBJ2-5 and V is TRBV5-1; 8 positions match TRBD1. This CDR3 spans 14 amino acids. Germline loops: CDR1 SGHRS, CDR2 YFSETQ. J lost 4 bases, V lost 2 bases, and 4 bases had no gene match. The CDR3: CASSFQGAGETQYF. In DNA form, the CDR3 reads TGCGCCAGCAGCTTCCAGGGGGCAGGAGAGACCCAGTACTTC.

This clone was observed a few times. The chain links TRBV7-3 to TRBJ2-5, with TRBD1 as a possible D gene (5 bases). Between the trimmed V and J ends, which lost 0 bases and 5 bases, there was a span of 19 bases. Germline loops: CDR1 SGHTA, CDR2 FQGTGA. CDR3 length: 17 amino acids. This chain's CDR3 is CASSLTGRQGVRETQYF. The CDR3 nucleotides are TGTGCCAGCAGCTTAACCGGTCGGCAGGGCGTCAGGGAGACCCAGTACTTC.

V is TRBV10-3 and J is TRBJ1-5, with D hard to call. The CDR3 length is 13 residues. The germline V gene encodes CDR1 ENHRY and CDR2 SYGVKD. V was clipped by 4 bases and J by 7 bases, with 11 bases between them. The CDR3 is CAISGDTVQPQHF. The CDR3 nucleotides are TGTGCCATCAGTGGCGACACAGTACAGCCCCAGCATTTT.

V usage is TRBV2 and J usage is TRBJ1-1; 8 nucleotides align to TRBD1. In germline, CDR1 is SNHLY, CDR2 FYNNEI. This CDR3 has 14 residues. V was clipped by 6 bases and J by 0 bases; unmatched bases: 3. The CDR3, as DNA: TGTGCCAGCAGGAGACAGGGGCTGAACACTGAAGCTTTCTTT. Its protein is CASRRQGLNTEAFF.

The gene calls are TRBV5-6 and TRBJ2-1, with TRBD2 identical over 11 bases. Germline CDR1 reads SGHDT; CDR2 reads YYEEEE. Germline trimming cut 0 bases from V and 0 bases from J; bases unmatched to any gene: 8. CDR3 length: 19 residues. The DNA for the CDR3 is TGTGCCAGCAGCTTGGAGGTAGCGGGAGGGCCGGGCTCCTACAATGAGCAGTTCTTC. Its translation: CASSLEVAGGPGSYNEQFF.

This clone appeared many times. This chain joins TRBV29-1 and TRBJ2-3; possibly TRBD1 for D (6 bases). Germline V lookup: CDR1 SQVTM, CDR2 ANQGSEA. The CDR3 spans 13 residues. The V end was cut by 4 bases, the J end by 15 bases, with 23 bases between. The CDR3 nucleotides read TGCAGCGTTGGGGGGCCACCCACCAGGACTCAATATTTT. The encoded protein is CSVGGPPTRTQYF.

This clone was seen only a few times. The CDR3 DNA follows: TGTGCCAGCAGCCCGCTGACGGGAGGGGCCTACGAGCAGTACTTC. Its protein is CASSPLTGGAYEQYF. The chain couples TRBV7-8 to TRBJ2-7, with TRBD2 matching 8 bases. The ends lost 5 bases at V and 2 bases at J; junction bases unmatched: 8. Germline CDR1 SGHVS, CDR2 FQNEAQ. The CDR3 spans 15 residues.

This clone was seen only a few times. V gene TRBV5-1 combines with J gene TRBJ2-1; 10 nucleotides agree with TRBD2. Trimming cost V 4 bases and J 6 bases; bases outside gene matches: 13. This CDR3 contains 17 residues. Germline CDR1 SGHRS, CDR2 YFSETQ. As DNA, the CDR3 is TGCGCCAGCAGCCCGGGGGGAAGCGGGAGGGCCGGCAATGAGCAGTTCTTC. It is translated as CASSPGGSGRAGNEQFF.

This clone was detected only a few times. The chain employs TRBV27 and TRBJ2-7; D may be TRBD1 (6 bases). V dropped 2 bases and J dropped 3 bases, with 14 bases sitting between them. CDR1 and CDR2 (germline): MNHEY, SMNVEV (reference sequence). This CDR3 has 15 residues. The chain's CDR3 is CASSLPWTAFYEQYF. The CDR3 nucleotides read TGTGCCAGCAGTTTACCGTGGACAGCCTTCTACGAGCAGTACTTC.

This clone was counted only a few times. This rearrangement joins TRBV13 to TRBJ2-2; TRBD2 might be the D (6 bases). Germline CDR1 PRHDT, CDR2 FYEKMQ (reference sequence). Trimming cost V 5 bases and J 6 bases, with 22 bases left between them. The CDR3 totals 17 residues. The CDR3 DNA reads as TGTGCCAGCAGCCTACTACATAGCGGAGGAGGGGCCGGGGAGCTGTTTTTT. It translates to CASSLLHSGGGAGELFF.

The gene calls are TRBV27 and TRBJ1-5; TRBD1 might be the D (6 bases). From germline, CDR1 is MNHEY and CDR2 SMNVEV (reference sequence). The V gene lost 3 bases and the J gene lost 1 base, with 10 bases spanning the gap. The CDR3 has 15 residues. In DNA, the CDR3 is TGTGCCAGCAGTTTCCTAGGGACAAGCAATCAGCCCCAGCATTTT. Protein sequence: CASSFLGTSNQPQHF.

This chain uses TRBV28 with TRBJ1-2; 8 nucleotides line up with TRBD1. V dropped 9 bases and J dropped 8; count of bases not matched to a gene: 14. This CDR3 has 14 residues. The V gene's germline CDR1 is MDHEN and CDR2 SYDVKM. The CDR3 bases are TGTGCCAGTCGACAGGGGTCCCCCTCAGGGGGCTACACCTTC. The encoded protein is CASRQGSPSGGYTF.